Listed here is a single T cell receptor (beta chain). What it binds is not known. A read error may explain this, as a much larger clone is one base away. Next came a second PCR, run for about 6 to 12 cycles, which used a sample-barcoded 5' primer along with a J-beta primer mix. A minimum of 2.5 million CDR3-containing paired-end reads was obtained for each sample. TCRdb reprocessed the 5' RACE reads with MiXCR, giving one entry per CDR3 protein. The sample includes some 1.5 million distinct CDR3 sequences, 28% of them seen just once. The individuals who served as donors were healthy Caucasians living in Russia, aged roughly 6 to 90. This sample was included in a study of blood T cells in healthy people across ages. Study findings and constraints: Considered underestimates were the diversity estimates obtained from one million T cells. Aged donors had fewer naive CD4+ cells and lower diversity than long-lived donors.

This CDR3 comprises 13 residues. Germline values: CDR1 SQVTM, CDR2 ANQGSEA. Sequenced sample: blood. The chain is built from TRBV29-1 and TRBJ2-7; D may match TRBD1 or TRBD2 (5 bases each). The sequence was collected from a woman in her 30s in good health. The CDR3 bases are TGCGGCGTTGAACGGGACGAGTCCTACGAGCAGTACTTC. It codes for CGVERDESYEQYF.